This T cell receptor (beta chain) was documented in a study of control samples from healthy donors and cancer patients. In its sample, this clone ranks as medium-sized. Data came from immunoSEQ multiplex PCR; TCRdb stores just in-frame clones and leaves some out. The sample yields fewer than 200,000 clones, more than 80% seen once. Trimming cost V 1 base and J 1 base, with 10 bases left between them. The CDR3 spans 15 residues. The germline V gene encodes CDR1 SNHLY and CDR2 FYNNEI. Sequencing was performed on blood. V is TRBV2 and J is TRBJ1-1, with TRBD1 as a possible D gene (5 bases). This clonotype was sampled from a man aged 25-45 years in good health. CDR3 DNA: TGTGCCAGCAGTGAAGGTGGGACGGAGAACACTGAAGCTTTCTTT. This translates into CASSEGGTENTEAFF. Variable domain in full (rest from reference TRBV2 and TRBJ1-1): EPEVTQTPSHQVTQMGQEVILRCVPISNHLYFYWYRQILGQKVEFLVSFYNNEISEKSEIFDDQFSVERPDGSNFTLKIRSTKLEDSAMYFCASSEGGTENTEAFFGQGTRLTVV.